Listed below are T cell receptor beta chains from one sample, sequenced in a study of OX40 agonist ivuxolimab in advanced cancers. The data were produced by immunoSEQ multiplex PCR, yet TCRdb's version contains in-frame clones alone and is incomplete. The sample holds 70,000 to 80,000 clones, about 89% seen once. The sequencing here drew on CD4+ or CD8+ T cells sorted from blood, taken in a trial of the OX40 agonist ivuxolimab. These receptors were taken from an adult with an advanced solid tumor such as melanoma, head and neck, liver or kidney cancer. The CDR3 runs from the conserved cysteine through the conserved F or W. Each record gives: V gene, J gene, D gene, clone size, CDR3 DNA, CDR3 protein. The D gene is left open where the match is weak. A clone size is listed for some rows: how often the clone was seen (once, few, many), or a class if it is expanded.

TRBV18	TRBJ1-1	TRBD1	NA	TGTGCCAGCTCACCGACAGGGGGCGGCGGGGGAGCTTTCTTT	CASSPTGGGGGAFF
TRBV11-2	TRBJ1-6	TRBD1	NA	TGTGCCAGCAGCTTAAATGGACAGGGATCATCCCTCCACTTT	CASSLNGQGSSLHF
TRBV18	TRBJ2-4	TRBD1	NA	TGTGCCAGCTCACCAGTCGGGACAGGGGTGTCCGGAAACATTCAGTACTTC	CASSPVGTGVSGNIQYF
TRBV11-2	TRBJ2-7	NA	NA	TGTGCCAGCAGCTTAGCCCCTACAGGGTTTGACGAGCAGTACTTC	CASSLAPTGFDEQYF
TRBV11-2	TRBJ2-1	TRBD2	NA	TGTGCCAGCAGCTCTTCGGGGGGAGGGCCGGATGAGCAGTTCTTC	CASSSSGGGPDEQFF
TRBV7-6	TRBJ2-7	NA	NA	TGTGCCAGCAGCTTGACCGGGACATTATCCTACGAGCAGTACTTC	CASSLTGTLSYEQYF
TRBV6-6	TRBJ1-2	NA	NA	TGTGCCAGCATTGAGGGCTCCCACTATGGCTACACCTTC	CASIEGSHYGYTF
TRBV5-1	TRBJ1-1	NA	few	TGCGCCAGCAGTTCGAGCCCAACGGGGGTCCGCACTGAAGCTTTCTTT	CASSSSPTGVRTEAFF
TRBV14	TRBJ1-1	NA	once	TGTGCCAGCAGCCCGGTCGGGGGGCAAGGTCGGACTGAAGCTTTCTTT	CASSPVGGQGRTEAFF
TRBV7-9	TRBJ2-2	NA	NA	TGTGCCAGCAGCTTAGCGGGGAGAAACACCGGGGAGCTGTTTTTT	CASSLAGRNTGELFF
TRBV28	TRBJ2-4	NA	NA	TGTGCCAGCAGACGGGGTAAGGACATTCAGTACTTC	CASRRGKDIQYF
TRBV6-5	TRBJ2-7	TRBD1	NA	TGTGCCAGCCTACGGGACAGGACCTCCTACGAGCAGTACTTC	CASLRDRTSYEQYF
TRBV2	TRBJ1-2	TRBD1	NA	TGTGCCAGCAACGGACAGGGGGATGGCTACACCTTC	CASNGQGDGYTF
TRBV10-3	TRBJ2-1	TRBD2	once	TGTGCCATCGCCAGCGGGGGTTCCTACAATGAGCAGTTCTTC	CAIASGGSYNEQFF
TRBV19	TRBJ2-3	NA	once	TGTGCCAGTAGTATATCGACAGTTGTGGGGGGAGATACGCAGTATTTT	CASSISTVVGGDTQYF
TRBV18	TRBJ2-1	NA	NA	TGTGCCAGCTCACCACCGGGGGGCAAGAACTACAATGAGCAGTTCTTC	CASSPPGGKNYNEQFF
TRBV9	TRBJ2-3	NA	NA	TGTGCCAGCAGCGTAGGGGCACACACAGATACGCAGTATTTT	CASSVGAHTDTQYF
TRBV27	TRBJ2-7	NA	NA	TGTGCCAGCCGTAATATCTACGAGCAGTACTTC	CASRNIYEQYF
TRBV6-5	TRBJ1-2	NA	NA	TGTGCCAGCAGGAGACTCACAGGGAACGACTATGGCTACACCTTC	CASRRLTGNDYGYTF
TRBV4-2	TRBJ2-7	NA	NA	TGTGCCAGCAGCCCTCAGGGTATGGTCGAGCAGTACTTC	CASSPQGMVEQYF
TRBV19	TRBJ1-4	NA	once	TGTGCCAGTAGTACATCGTTCGCAGGCGGTAATGAAAAACTGTTTTTT	CASSTSFAGGNEKLFF
TRBV5-1	TRBJ2-3	TRBD2	once	TGCGCCAGCAGCTTCGCCCGGGGGGATTCCACAGATACGCAGTATTTT	CASSFARGDSTDTQYF
TRBV9	TRBJ1-5	NA	NA	TGTGCCAGCAGCGTAGGTCCGGAGGGAGGGAGCAATCAGCCCCAGCATTTT	CASSVGPEGGSNQPQHF
TRBV7-3	TRBJ2-6	TRBD1	NA	TGTGCCAGCAGCCCTGGACAGGGGAGAAAACCTGGGGCCAACGTCCTGACTTTC	CASSPGQGRKPGANVLTF
TRBV30	TRBJ1-2	NA	NA	TGTGCCTGGAGTGTACAAGTAAGGACGGACTTTGACTACACCTTC	CAWSVQVRTDFDYTF
TRBV6-4	TRBJ2-1	NA	NA	TGTGCCAGCAGTGAAGAACAGAATTACAATGAGCAGTTCTTC	CASSEEQNYNEQFF
TRBV6-5	TRBJ1-3	NA	NA	TGTGCCAGCAGCCCGACAGGCTCTGGAAACACCATATATTTT	CASSPTGSGNTIYF
TRBV5-1	TRBJ1-3	NA	once	TGCGCCAGCAGCCGCAGGGGAGGAGGAAACACCATATATTTT	CASSRRGGGNTIYF
TRBV1	TRBJ2-1	NA	NA	TGCACCAGCAGCCAAGATCGACTAGCGAGAAACAATGAGCAGTTCTTC	CTSSQDRLARNNEQFF
TRBV9	TRBJ2-2	TRBD2	NA	TGTGCCAGCACTCCTAGCGGGGGTTATGGCGGGGAGCTGTTTTTT	CASTPSGGYGGELFF
TRBV18	TRBJ1-2	NA	NA	TGTGCCAGCTCACCACGGCAGCCTAACTATGGCTACACCTTC	CASSPRQPNYGYTF
TRBV7-9	TRBJ1-1	NA	NA	TGTGCCAGCAGCAGATTACAGGTGGGGACTGAAGCTTTCTTT	CASSRLQVGTEAFF
TRBV30	TRBJ1-1	NA	NA	TGTGCCTGTCTCCAATGGGGGAGGGGGAGGAACACTGAAGCTTTCTTT	CACLQWGRGRNTEAFF
TRBV28	TRBJ2-5	NA	once	TGTGCCAGCAGTTTAAGTCTAGCTCAAGAGACCCAGTACTTC	CASSLSLAQETQYF
TRBV7-9	TRBJ1-1	NA	NA	TGTGCCAGCAGCTTGACTCTCCCGGACACTGAAGCTTTCTTT	CASSLTLPDTEAFF
TRBV6-6	TRBJ1-5	TRBD1	NA	TGTGCCAGCAGATACGACAGGGGAGGTAAGCCCCAGCATTTT	CASRYDRGGKPQHF
TRBV5-1	TRBJ1-6	NA	NA	TGCGCCAGCAGCTTGGGACAGGTCGATACACCCCTCCACTTT	CASSLGQVDTPLHF
TRBV6-5	TRBJ1-1	NA	NA	TGTGCCAGCAGAACATTGACTGAAGCTTTCTTT	CASRTLTEAFF
TRBV2	TRBJ1-2	TRBD1	NA	TGTGCCAGCAACAGACAGGGGGCGGGAGGCTACACCTTC	CASNRQGAGGYTF
TRBV6-1	TRBJ2-1	NA	NA	TGTGCCAGCAGTGAAAATCGCTACAATGAGCAGTTCTTC	CASSENRYNEQFF